Listed here is a single T cell receptor beta chain. What it binds is unknown. The data belong to a study of post-analysis software for immune sequencing data. Findings and caveats of the study: In patients, TRBV5-6, TRBV5-1 and TRBV20-1 belonged to roughly five TRBV segments found more frequently than in controls.

The library was made from cDNA and included unique molecular identifiers. From the PCR reads, TCRdb called clonotypes with MiXCR, one entry per CDR3 protein. This table has approximately 360,000 distinct CDR3 sequences, approximately 33% appearing once. This CDR3 contains 15 residues. Germline-derived CDR1 and CDR2 are SGHRS and YFSETQ. Trimming removed 3 bases at V and 1 base at J, with 13 bases between. The clonotype originates from a girl aged 5 to 17 with multiple sclerosis. The source material was blood. V usage is TRBV5-1 and J usage is TRBJ1-1; the D gene is possibly TRBD1 (5 bases). The CDR3 reads CASSWAGVKNTEAFF. CDR3 sequence (DNA): TGCGCCAGCAGCTGGGCGGGGGTAAAGAACACTGAAGCTTTCTTT.